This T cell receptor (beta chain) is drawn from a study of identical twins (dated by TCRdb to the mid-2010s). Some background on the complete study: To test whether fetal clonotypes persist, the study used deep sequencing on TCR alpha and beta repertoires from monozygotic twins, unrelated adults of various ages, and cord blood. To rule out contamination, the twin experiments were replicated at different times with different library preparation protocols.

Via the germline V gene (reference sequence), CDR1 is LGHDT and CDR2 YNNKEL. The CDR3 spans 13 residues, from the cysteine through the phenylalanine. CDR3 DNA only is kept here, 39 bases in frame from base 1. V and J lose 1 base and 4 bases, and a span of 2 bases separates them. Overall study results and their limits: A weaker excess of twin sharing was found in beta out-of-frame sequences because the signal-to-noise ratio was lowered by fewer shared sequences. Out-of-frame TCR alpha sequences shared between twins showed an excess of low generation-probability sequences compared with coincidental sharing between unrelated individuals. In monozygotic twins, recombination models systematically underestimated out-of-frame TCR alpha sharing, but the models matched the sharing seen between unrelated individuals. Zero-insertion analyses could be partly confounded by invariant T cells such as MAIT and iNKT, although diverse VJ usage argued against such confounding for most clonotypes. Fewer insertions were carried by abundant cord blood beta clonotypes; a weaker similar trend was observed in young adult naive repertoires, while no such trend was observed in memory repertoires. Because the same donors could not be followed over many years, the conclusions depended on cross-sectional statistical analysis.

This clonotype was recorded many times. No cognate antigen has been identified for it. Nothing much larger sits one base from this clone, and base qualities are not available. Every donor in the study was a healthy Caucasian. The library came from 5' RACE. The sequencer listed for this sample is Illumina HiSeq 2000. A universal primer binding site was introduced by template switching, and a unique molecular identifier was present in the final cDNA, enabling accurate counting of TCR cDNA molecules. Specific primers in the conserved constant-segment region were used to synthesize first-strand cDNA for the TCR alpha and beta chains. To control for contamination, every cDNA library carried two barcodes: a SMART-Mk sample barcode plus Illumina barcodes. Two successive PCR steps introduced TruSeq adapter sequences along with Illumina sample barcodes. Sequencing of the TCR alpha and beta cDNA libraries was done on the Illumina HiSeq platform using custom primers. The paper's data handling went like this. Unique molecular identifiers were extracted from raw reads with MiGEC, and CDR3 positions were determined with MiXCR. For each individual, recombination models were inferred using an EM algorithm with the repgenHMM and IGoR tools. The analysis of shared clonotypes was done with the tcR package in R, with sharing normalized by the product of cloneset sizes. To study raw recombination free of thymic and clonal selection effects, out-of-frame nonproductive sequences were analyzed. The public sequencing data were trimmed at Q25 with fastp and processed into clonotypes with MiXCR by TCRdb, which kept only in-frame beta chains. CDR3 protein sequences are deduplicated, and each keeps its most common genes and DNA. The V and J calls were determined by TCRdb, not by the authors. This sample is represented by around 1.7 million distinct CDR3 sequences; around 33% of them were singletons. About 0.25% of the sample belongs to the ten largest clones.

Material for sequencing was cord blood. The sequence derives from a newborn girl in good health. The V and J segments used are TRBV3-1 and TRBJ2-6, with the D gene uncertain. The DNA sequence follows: TGTGCCAGCAGCCAAGGCGGGGCCAACGTCCTGACTTTC. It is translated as CASSQGGANVLTF.